This T cell receptor beta chain came from a study of cytotoxic CD8 clonotypes in ibrutinib-treated CLL. Clones were sequenced by immunoSEQ multiplex PCR, and TCRdb holds only the in-frame ones, with some missing. The sample holds about 250,000 clones, less than 75% seen once. Trimming pared 4 bases from V and 3 bases from J, leaving 20 bases between. CDR1 is SGHDT, CDR2 YYEEEE, per germline. This CDR3 contains 16 residues. This chain joins TRBV5-6 and TRBJ2-7; possible D gene TRBD2, 6 bases. This clonotype was obtained from a human donor with chronic lymphocytic leukemia. Here the sequenced sample was PBMCs, taken after 24 months of ibrutinib treatment. The CDR3 DNA reads TGTGCCAGCAGCCTTAACCCGGGGGAATCGGGCTACGAGCAGTACTTC. Translating it yields CASSLNPGESGYEQYF.